The 21 T cell receptor beta chains below were found in one sample sequenced in a study of shared clonotypes between healthy human individuals. Profiled with immunoSEQ multiplex PCR; TCRdb holds only in-frame clones, not every one. The sample has roughly 1 million clones, approximately 80% seen once. Sequencing was carried out using memory CD4+ T cells from PBMCs. Subset of the sample: CD45RA-negative fraction. These receptors all stem from a man aged 18 to 29 in good health. Some clones in this sample may be carry-over from other donors' samples.

The CDR3 reads CASSLSGQITYEQYF. CDR3 bases: TGTGCCAGCAGTCTATCGGGACAGATTACCTACGAGCAGTACTTC. The chain joins TRBV6-5 to TRBJ2-7; TRBD1 aligns across 7 bases. The CDR3 covers 15 residues. V lost 5 bases, J lost 2 bases, and 9 bases stayed unmatched. Germline lookup yields CDR1 MNHEY and CDR2 SVGAGI.

This chain connects TRBV14 to TRBJ1-2; D possibly corresponds to TRBD1 (6 bases). Germline V CDR1 and CDR2: SGHDN, FVKESK. With 4 bases removed from V and 5 bases from J, the gap between germline ends came to 11 bases. The CDR3 sequence is 13 residues long. CDR3 amino acids: CASSPDRTYGYTF. The CDR3 DNA sequence: TGTGCCAGCAGCCCCGACAGGACATATGGCTACACCTTC.

This clone was seen only once. V and J are TRBV2 and TRBJ2-5; D might be TRBD1 or TRBD2, each matching 5 bases. Germline-derived CDR1 and CDR2 are SNHLY and FYNNEI. The CDR3 runs to 14 residues. Trimming cost V 5 bases and J 5 bases, with 15 bases left between them. CDR3 in amino acids: CASSFRDPRETQYF. CDR3 in DNA: TGTGCCAGCAGTTTCCGGGACCCTCGGGAGACCCAGTACTTC.

V and J are TRBV19 and TRBJ2-7; D remains ambiguous. CDR3 size: 13 residues. Trimming pared 4 bases from V and 0 bases from J, leaving 7 bases between. Germline V gives CDR1 LNHDA, CDR2 SQIVND (reference sequence). This CDR3 reads CASSTPPSYEQYF. CDR3 nucleotides: TGTGCCAGTAGTACTCCCCCCTCCTACGAGCAGTACTTC.

V and J are TRBV5-6 and TRBJ2-5; a possible D gene is TRBD2 (5 bases). Germline V gives CDR1 SGHDT, CDR2 YYEEEE. This CDR3 region has 13 residues. V was shortened by 4 bases and J by 1 base, with 8 bases between the two germline ends. This CDR3 reads CASSRAGQETQYF. DNA for the CDR3: TGTGCCAGCAGCCGCGCGGGCCAAGAGACCCAGTACTTC.

The chain couples TRBV9 to TRBJ2-1; no clear D gene. Germline CDR1 SGDLS, CDR2 YYNGEE. The CDR3 consists of 13 residues. V was trimmed by 2 bases and J by 4 bases, leaving 7 bases between them. CDR3 region: CASSVAVYNEQFF. DNA for the CDR3: TGTGCCAGCAGCGTGGCGGTATACAATGAGCAGTTCTTC.

This clone has a handful of counts. The chain links TRBV7-7 to TRBJ2-7, with D maybe TRBD2 (6 bases). Germline V gives CDR1 SSHAT, CDR2 FNYEAQ (reference sequence). This CDR3 region has 11 residues. V was trimmed by 5 bases and J by 6 bases, leaving 8 bases between them. This chain's CDR3 is CASSAGLEQYF. The CDR3 DNA is TGTGCCAGCAGCGCGGGGCTCGAGCAGTACTTC.

CDR3 sequence reads: CASSLGSANEQFF. In DNA, the CDR3 is TGTGCCAGCAGCTTGGGGTCAGCCAATGAGCAGTTCTTC. The chain recombines TRBV5-4 with TRBJ2-1; no reliable D call. Germline V CDR1 and CDR2: SGHNT, YYREEE (reference sequence). V shed 0 bases and J shed 6 bases, with 7 bases lying between them. CDR3 length: 13 residues.

The rearrangement links TRBV5-1 to TRBJ2-7, with 9 bases matching TRBD2. The CDR3 runs 14 residues. The germline CDR1 and CDR2 sequences are SGHRS and YFSETQ. V gave up 4 bases and J gave up 7 bases; unmatched junction bases: 9. The CDR3 DNA sequence: TGCGCCAGCAGCCCCGGTGGTAGCGGGAGTGAGCAGTACTTC. Encoded protein: CASSPGGSGSEQYF.

This clone was picked up one time. The chain's CDR3 is CASSPGLAFSYEQYF. The CDR3 DNA is TGTGCCAGCAGCCCAGGACTAGCGTTCTCCTACGAGCAGTACTTC. The chain couples TRBV9 to TRBJ2-7; TRBD2 agrees at 9 bases. Unmatched junction bases numbered 5, after V lost 4 bases and J lost 0 bases. Per germline, CDR1 SGDLS and CDR2 YYNGEE. CDR3 size: 15 residues.

The chain links TRBV4-3 to TRBJ2-5; TRBD2 might be the D (7 bases). The germline CDR1 and CDR2 sequences are LGHNA and YSLEER. CDR3 length: 20 amino acids. Trimming stripped 0 bases from V and 5 bases from J, with 28 bases between. The CDR3 reads CASSQDGGARWEGTPETQYF. The CDR3 DNA reads as TGCGCCAGCAGCCAAGATGGGGGGGCTAGGTGGGAAGGAACCCCGGAGACCCAGTACTTC.

This clone was recorded many times. The V gene is TRBV2, the J gene TRBJ2-7, with TRBD2 matching over 10 bases. Trimming removed 6 bases from V and 2 bases from J; junction bases left unmatched: 10. This CDR3 comprises 16 residues. Germline V gives CDR1 SNHLY, CDR2 FYNNEI. The CDR3 region is CASRWTSGVAPYEQYF. CDR3 DNA: TGTGCCAGCAGATGGACTAGCGGAGTGGCACCCTACGAGCAGTACTTC.

The chain recombines TRBV29-1 with TRBJ2-5; D not certain. The CDR3 totals 14 residues. Germline V gives CDR1 SQVTM, CDR2 ANQGSEA. The V gene lost 4 bases and the J gene lost 1 base, with 13 bases spanning the gap. CDR3 amino acids: CSVAGVNRQETQYF. The DNA of the CDR3 is TGCAGCGTTGCTGGGGTGAATCGCCAAGAGACCCAGTACTTC. Full variable domain (outside the CDR3, taken from reference TRBV29-1 and TRBJ2-5): SAVISQKPSRDICQRGTSLTIQCQVDSQVTMMFWYRQQPGQSLTLIATANQGSEATYESGFVIDKFPISRPNLTFSTLTVSNMSPEDSSIYLCSVAGVNRQETQYFGPGTRLLVL.

V gene TRBV2 combines with J gene TRBJ2-5; D possibly corresponds to TRBD1 (6 bases). Germline V gives CDR1 SNHLY, CDR2 FYNNEI. CDR3 length equals 11 residues. V lost 7 bases, J lost 5 bases, and 8 bases lay in between. The CDR3 sequence is CASTGAETQYF. As DNA, the CDR3 is TGTGCCAGCACAGGGGCTGAGACCCAGTACTTC. Looking up the rest from reference TRBV2 and TRBJ2-5 gives the full variable domain: EPEVTQTPSHQVTQMGQEVILRCVPISNHLYFYWYRQILGQKVEFLVSFYNNEISEKSEIFDDQFSVERPDGSNFTLKIRSTKLEDSAMYFCASTGAETQYFGPGTRLLVL.

Only a few counts were recorded for this clone. The chain links TRBV27 to TRBJ2-1; TRBD2 matches at 10 bases. The CDR3 consists of 17 residues. Trimming at V came to 8 bases and at J to 8 bases, leaving 18 bases not matched to a gene. Germline V gene lookup returns CDR1 MNHEY and CDR2 SMNVEV (reference sequence). The CDR3 DNA reads as TGTGCCAGCCAACGGGCTAGCGGGAGTCTCAATATTGATGAGCAGTTCTTC. Protein: CASQRASGSLNIDEQFF.

The V call is TRBV28, the J call TRBJ1-5; 8 bases match TRBD1. The CDR3 contains 15 residues. V lost 7 bases to trimming and J lost 6 bases; unmatched junction nucleotides: 11. The germline V gene has CDR1 MDHEN and CDR2 SYDVKM. The CDR3 nucleotides are TGTGCCAGCAATCCTCCCCCAGGGGGCGTTCAGCCCCAGCATTTT. Translation: CASNPPPGGVQPQHF.

This chain joins TRBV11-3 and TRBJ1-1; D perhaps matches TRBD1 (5 bases). V was trimmed by 1 base and J by 5 bases, leaving 11 bases between them. The CDR3 extends over 14 amino acids. CDR1 SGHNT and CDR2 YENEEA come from the germline V gene. The CDR3 spells CASSLGGLRTEAFF. CDR3 bases: TGTGCCAGCAGCTTAGGGGGCCTGAGGACTGAAGCTTTCTTT.

The rearrangement links TRBV19 to TRBJ1-1, with a weak D call TRBD1 (6 bases). Germline V gives CDR1 LNHDA, CDR2 SQIVND (reference sequence). V dropped 5 bases and J dropped 0 bases, with 13 bases sitting between them. CDR3 length: 15 amino acids. The chain's CDR3 is CASSSDRALNTEAFF. CDR3 coding DNA: TGTGCCAGTAGTTCGGACAGAGCGTTGAACACTGAAGCTTTCTTT.

The rearrangement links TRBV5-8 to TRBJ1-2; tentative D call: TRBD1 (5 bases). CDR1 and CDR2 (germline): SGHTS, YDEGEE. The CDR3 totals 15 residues. The V and J ends lost 1 base and 2 bases respectively, with 12 bases between them. CDR3 loop: CASSLFGGGNYGYTF. Here the CDR3 DNA reads TGTGCCAGCAGCTTGTTCGGGGGGGGAAACTATGGCTACACCTTC.

A few counts support this clone. CDR3 in amino acids: CASSLGHWNTEAFF. The CDR3, as DNA: TGCGCCAGCAGCTTGGGACATTGGAACACTGAAGCTTTCTTT. V and J are TRBV5-1 and TRBJ1-1; no firm D call. This CDR3 is 14 amino acids long. V was clipped by 0 bases and J by 1 base, with 7 bases between them. From germline, CDR1 is SGHRS and CDR2 YFSETQ.

V gene TRBV10-3 combines with J gene TRBJ1-1; 10 nucleotides agree with TRBD1. This CDR3 is built from 15 residues. The J segment lost 3 bases and the V segment lost 6 bases, leaving 7 bases of the junction unmatched. CDR1 ENHRY and CDR2 SYGVKD come from the germline V gene. The CDR3 region is CAISGFGTGDTEAFF. The CDR3 DNA sequence: TGTGCCATCAGCGGTTTTGGGACAGGGGACACTGAAGCTTTCTTT.